One sample yielded the 8 T cell receptor beta chains listed below, sequenced in a study of blood T cells in healthy people across ages. Next came a second PCR, run for roughly 6 to 11 cycles, which used a sample-barcoded 5' primer along with a J-beta primer mix. TCRdb recomputed calls from the 5' RACE reads with MiXCR, one row per CDR3 protein. Of around 2 million distinct CDR3 sequences listed, around 40% are singletons. Specimen: blood. The receptors derive from a human donor in good health.

This rearrangement joins TRBV7-2 to TRBJ1-1; D is possibly TRBD1 (5 bases). Germline CDR1 SGHTA, CDR2 FQGNSA. The germline V and J ends were trimmed by 6 bases and 0 bases, with 20 bases remaining between them. The CDR3 has 17 residues. The CDR3 sequence: CASSFSVEGIMNTEAFF. CDR3 in DNA: TGTGCCAGCAGTTTTAGCGTGGAGGGGATTATGAACACTGAAGCTTTCTTT.

The J gene is TRBJ2-7, the V gene TRBV4-1; D unclear. Germline V gene data show CDR1 as MGHRA and CDR2 as YSYEKL. V lost 0 bases, J lost 0 bases, and 12 bases lay in between. The CDR3 is made up of 16 amino acids. CDR3 protein: CASSQDAAESSYEQYF. CDR3 nucleotides: TGCGCCAGCAGCCAAGATGCGGCAGAGAGCTCCTACGAGCAGTACTTC.

This clonotype came up many times. The rearrangement links TRBV7-6 to TRBJ2-1; 9 bases match TRBD2. The ends lost 2 bases at V and 6 bases at J; junction bases unmatched: 5. Per the germline V gene, CDR1 is SGHVS and CDR2 is FNYEAQ. The CDR3 is made up of 15 amino acids. The CDR3 nucleotides are TGTGCCAGCAGCTTAAGTAGCGGGGGTGGCAATGAGCAGTTCTTC. Translated, it gives CASSLSSGGGNEQFF.

This sequence joins TRBV9 and TRBJ2-1; unclear D gene. V was clipped by 6 bases and J by 0 bases, with 13 bases between them. CDR1 and CDR2 (germline): SGDLS, YYNGEE. The CDR3 is 15 residues long. CDR3 sequence: CASTQSWGSYNEQFF. CDR3 nucleotides: TGTGCCAGCACCCAATCTTGGGGCTCCTACAATGAGCAGTTCTTC.

Details on this clonotype: An end of the junction differs from the germline gene, which may be a read error. V gene TRBV4-1 combines with J gene TRBJ2-5; 8 positions match TRBD1. This CDR3 region has 14 residues. CDR1 and CDR2 from the germline V gene are MGHRA and YSYEKL. This CDR3 reads CASGQGARSGTQYF. The CDR3 region has the DNA TGCGCCAGCGGCCAGGGGGCCCGCTCGGGGACCCAGTACTTC.

The chain has TRBV6-1 and TRBJ1-1, with D perhaps matching TRBD1 (6 bases). Between the trimmed V and J ends, which lost 6 bases and 11 bases, there was a span of 19 bases. Germline loops: CDR1 MNHNS, CDR2 SASEGT. The CDR3 is 13 residues long. The CDR3 loop reads CASRITDSSDAFF. The CDR3 DNA follows: TGTGCCAGCAGGATAACGGACAGCAGTGATGCTTTCTTT.

The chain recombines TRBV7-8 with TRBJ2-5; a possible D gene is TRBD2 (6 bases). The better agreement between TRBJ2-1 and the DNA end casts doubt on the J call. In germline, CDR1 is SGHVS, CDR2 FQNEAQ. This CDR3 comprises 12 residues. CDR3 protein: CASSSGGETQFF. The CDR3, as DNA: TGTGCCAGCAGCTCCGGCGGGGAGACCCAGTTCTTC.

The J gene is TRBJ2-5, the V gene TRBV20-1; D assignment may be TRBD1 or TRBD2 (5 bases each). With 1 base removed from V and 3 bases from J, the gap between germline ends came to 9 bases. CDR1 and CDR2 (germline): DFQATT, SNEGSKA (reference sequence). This CDR3 is built from 13 residues. CDR3 residues: CSARGDRKETQYF. The CDR3 DNA sequence: TGCAGTGCTAGAGGGGACCGAAAAGAGACCCAGTACTTC.